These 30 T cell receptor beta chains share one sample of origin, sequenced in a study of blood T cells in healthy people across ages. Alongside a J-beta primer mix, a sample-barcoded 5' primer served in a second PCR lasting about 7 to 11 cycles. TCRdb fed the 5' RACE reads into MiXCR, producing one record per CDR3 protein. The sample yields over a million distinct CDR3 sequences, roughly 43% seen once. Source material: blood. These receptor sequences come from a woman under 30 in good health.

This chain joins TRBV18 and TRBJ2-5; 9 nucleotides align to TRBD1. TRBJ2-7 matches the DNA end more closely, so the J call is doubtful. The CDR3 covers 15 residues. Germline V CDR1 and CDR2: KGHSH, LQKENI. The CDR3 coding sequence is TGTGCCAGCTCACCACCGAAGGGACAGGGAGCCGAGCAGTACTTC. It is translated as CASSPPKGQGAEQYF.

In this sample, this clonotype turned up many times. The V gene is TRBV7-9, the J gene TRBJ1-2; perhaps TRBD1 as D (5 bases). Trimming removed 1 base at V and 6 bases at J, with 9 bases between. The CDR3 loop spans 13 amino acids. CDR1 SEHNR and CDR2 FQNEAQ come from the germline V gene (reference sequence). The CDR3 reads CASSLGQGNGYTF. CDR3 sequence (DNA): TGTGCCAGCAGCTTAGGGCAGGGAAATGGCTACACCTTC.

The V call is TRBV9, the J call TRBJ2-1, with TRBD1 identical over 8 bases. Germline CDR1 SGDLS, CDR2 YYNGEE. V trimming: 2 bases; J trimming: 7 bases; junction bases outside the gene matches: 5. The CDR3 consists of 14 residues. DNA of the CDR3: TGTGCCAGCAGCGTTCGGACAGGGCGGAATGAGCAGTTCTTC. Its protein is CASSVRTGRNEQFF.

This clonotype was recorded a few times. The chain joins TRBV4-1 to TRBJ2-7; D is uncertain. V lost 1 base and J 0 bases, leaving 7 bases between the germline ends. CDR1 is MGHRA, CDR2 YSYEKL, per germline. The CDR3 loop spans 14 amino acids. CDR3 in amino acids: CASSQVVRSYEQYF. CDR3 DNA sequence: TGCGCCAGCAGCCAAGTCGTACGCTCCTACGAGCAGTACTTC.

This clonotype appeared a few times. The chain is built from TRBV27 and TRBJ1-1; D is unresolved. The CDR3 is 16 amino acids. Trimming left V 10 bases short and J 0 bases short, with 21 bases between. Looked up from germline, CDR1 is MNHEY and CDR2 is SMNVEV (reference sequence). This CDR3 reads CATIPRFGYVNTEAFF. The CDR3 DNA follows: TGTGCCACCATTCCGCGGTTCGGGTATGTGAACACTGAAGCTTTCTTT.

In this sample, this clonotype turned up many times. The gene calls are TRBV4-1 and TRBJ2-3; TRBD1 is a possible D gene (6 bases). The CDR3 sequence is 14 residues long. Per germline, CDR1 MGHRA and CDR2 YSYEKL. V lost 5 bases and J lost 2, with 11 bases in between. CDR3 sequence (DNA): TGCGCCAGCAGCTGGACAGTTTACACAGATACGCAGTATTTT. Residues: CASSWTVYTDTQYF.

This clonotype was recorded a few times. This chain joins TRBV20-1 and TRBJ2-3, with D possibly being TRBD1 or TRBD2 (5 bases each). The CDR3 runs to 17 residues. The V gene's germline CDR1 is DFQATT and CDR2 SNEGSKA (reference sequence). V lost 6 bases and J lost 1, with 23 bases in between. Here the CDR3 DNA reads TGCAGTGCGATTCAGCGCCTTAGTAGGGGAGGCACAGATACGCAGTATTTT. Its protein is CSAIQRLSRGGTDTQYF.

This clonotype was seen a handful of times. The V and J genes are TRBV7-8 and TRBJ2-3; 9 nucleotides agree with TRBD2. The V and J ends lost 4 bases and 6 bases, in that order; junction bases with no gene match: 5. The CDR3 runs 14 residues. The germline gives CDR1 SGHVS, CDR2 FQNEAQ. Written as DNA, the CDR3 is TGTGCCAGCAGCTGGACTAGCGAGGCGGATACGCAGTATTTT. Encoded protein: CASSWTSEADTQYF. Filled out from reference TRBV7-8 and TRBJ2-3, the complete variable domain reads GAGVSQSPRYKVAKRGQDVALRCDPISGHVSLFWYQQALGQGPEFLTYFQNEAQLDKSGLPSDRFFAERPEGSVSTLKIQRTQQEDSAVYLCASSWTSEADTQYFGPGTRLTVL.

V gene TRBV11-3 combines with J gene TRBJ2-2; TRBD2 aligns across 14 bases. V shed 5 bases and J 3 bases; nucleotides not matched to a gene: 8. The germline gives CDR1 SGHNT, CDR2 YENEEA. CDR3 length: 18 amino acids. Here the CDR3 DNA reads TGTGCCAGCAGCCCGGGACTAGCGGGAGTACCCTACACCGGGGAGCTGTTTTTT. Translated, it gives CASSPGLAGVPYTGELFF.

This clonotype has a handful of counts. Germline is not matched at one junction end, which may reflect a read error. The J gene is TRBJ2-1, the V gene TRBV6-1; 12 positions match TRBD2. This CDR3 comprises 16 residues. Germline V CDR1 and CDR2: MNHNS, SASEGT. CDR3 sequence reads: CASREASGGAYNEQFF. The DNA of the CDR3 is TGTGCCAGCAGGGAAGCTAGCGGGGGGGCCTACAATGAGCAGTTCTTC.

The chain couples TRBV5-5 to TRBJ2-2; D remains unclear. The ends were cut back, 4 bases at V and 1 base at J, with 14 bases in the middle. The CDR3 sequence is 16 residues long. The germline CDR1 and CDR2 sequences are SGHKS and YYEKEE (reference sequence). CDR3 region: CASSLSIVGNTGELFF. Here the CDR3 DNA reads TGTGCCAGCAGCCTCTCTATAGTAGGGAACACCGGGGAGCTGTTTTTT.

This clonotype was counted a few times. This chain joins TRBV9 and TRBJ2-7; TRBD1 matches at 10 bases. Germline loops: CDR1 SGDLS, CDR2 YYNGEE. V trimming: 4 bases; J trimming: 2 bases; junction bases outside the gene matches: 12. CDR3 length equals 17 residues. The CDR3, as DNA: TGTGCCAGCAGCACACCGAGGGGGACAGGGGAAACCTACGAGCAGTACTTC. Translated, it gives CASSTPRGTGETYEQYF.

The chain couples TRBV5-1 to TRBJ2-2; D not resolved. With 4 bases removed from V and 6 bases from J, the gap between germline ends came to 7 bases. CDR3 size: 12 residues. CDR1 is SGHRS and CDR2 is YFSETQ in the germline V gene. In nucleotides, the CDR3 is TGCGCCAGCAGCATCAGCCCCGGGGAGCTGTTTTTT. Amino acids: CASSISPGELFF.

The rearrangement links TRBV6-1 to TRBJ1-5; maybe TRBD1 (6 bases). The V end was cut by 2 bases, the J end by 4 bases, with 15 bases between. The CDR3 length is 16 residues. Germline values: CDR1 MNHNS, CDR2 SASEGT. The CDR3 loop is CASSERGQTVNQPQHF. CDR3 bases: TGTGCCAGCAGTGAAAGAGGACAGACCGTGAATCAGCCCCAGCATTTT.

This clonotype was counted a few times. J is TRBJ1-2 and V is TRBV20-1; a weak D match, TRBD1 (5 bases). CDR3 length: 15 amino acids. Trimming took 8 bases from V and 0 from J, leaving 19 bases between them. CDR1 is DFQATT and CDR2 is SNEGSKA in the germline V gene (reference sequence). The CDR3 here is CSSTEAGRPNYGYTF. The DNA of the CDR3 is TGCAGTTCTACAGAGGCAGGGAGGCCTAACTATGGCTACACCTTC.

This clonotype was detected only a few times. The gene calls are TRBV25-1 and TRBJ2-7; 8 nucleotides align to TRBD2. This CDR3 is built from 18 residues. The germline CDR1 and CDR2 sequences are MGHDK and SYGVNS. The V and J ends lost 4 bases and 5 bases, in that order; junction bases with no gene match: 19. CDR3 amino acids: CASSGIRLAGFRRDEQYF. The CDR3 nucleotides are TGTGCCAGCAGTGGAATAAGGCTAGCGGGCTTCCGTAGGGACGAGCAGTACTTC.

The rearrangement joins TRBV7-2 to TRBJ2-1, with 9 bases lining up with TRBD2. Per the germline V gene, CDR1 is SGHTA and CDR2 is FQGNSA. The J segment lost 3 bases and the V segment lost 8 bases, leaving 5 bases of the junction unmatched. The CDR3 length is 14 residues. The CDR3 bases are TGTGCCAGCCTAAAGCGGGAGGACTACAATGAGCAGTTCTTC. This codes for CASLKREDYNEQFF. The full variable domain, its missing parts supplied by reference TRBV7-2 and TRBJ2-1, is GAGVSQSPSNKVTEKGKDVELRCDPISGHTALYWYRQSLGQGLEFLIYFQGNSAPDKSGLPSDRFSAERTGGSVSTLTIQRTQQEDSAVYLCASLKREDYNEQFFGPGTRLTVL.

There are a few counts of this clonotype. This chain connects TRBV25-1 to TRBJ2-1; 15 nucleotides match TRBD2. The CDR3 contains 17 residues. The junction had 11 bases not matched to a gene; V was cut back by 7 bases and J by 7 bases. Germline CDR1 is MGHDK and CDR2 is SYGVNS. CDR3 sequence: CASTPRTSGGAWNEQFF. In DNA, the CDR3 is TGTGCCAGCACCCCACGGACTAGCGGGGGGGCATGGAATGAGCAGTTCTTC. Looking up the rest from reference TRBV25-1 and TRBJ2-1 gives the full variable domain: EADIYQTPRYLVIGTGKKITLECSQTMGHDKMYWYQQDPGMELHLIHYSYGVNSTEKGDLSSESTVSRIRTEHFPLTLESARPSHTSQYLCASTPRTSGGAWNEQFFGPGTRLTVL.

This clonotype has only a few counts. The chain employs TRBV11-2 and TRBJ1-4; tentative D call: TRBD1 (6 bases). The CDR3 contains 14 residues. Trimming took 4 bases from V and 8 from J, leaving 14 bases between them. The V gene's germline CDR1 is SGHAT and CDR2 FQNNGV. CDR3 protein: CASSSRDQGEKLFF. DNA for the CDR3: TGTGCCAGCAGCTCCCGGGATCAGGGGGAAAAACTGTTTTTT. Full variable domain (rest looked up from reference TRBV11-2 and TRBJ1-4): EAGVAQSPRYKIIEKRQSVAFWCNPISGHATLYWYQQILGQGPKLLIQFQNNGVVDDSQLPKDRFSAERLKGVDSTLKIQPAKLEDSAVYLCASSSRDQGEKLFFGSGTQLSVL.

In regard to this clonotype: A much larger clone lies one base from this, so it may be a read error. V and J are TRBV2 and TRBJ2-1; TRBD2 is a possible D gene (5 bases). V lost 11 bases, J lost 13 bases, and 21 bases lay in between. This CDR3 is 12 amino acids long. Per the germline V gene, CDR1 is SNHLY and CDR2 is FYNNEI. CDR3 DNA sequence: TGTGCCGGCACACAATCCAGCGGAGTCCAGTTCTTC. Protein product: CAGTQSSGVQFF. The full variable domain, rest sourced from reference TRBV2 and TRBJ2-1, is EPEVTQTPSHQVTQMGQEVILRCVPISNHLYFYWYRQILGQKVEFLVSFYNNEISEKSEIFDDQFSVERPDGSNFTLKIRSTKLEDSAMYFCAGTQSSGVQFFGPGTRLTVL.

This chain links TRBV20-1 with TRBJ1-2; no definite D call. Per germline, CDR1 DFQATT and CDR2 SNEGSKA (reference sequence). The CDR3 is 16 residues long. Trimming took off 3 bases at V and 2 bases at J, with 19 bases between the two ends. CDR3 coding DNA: TGCAGTGCTAGTGGGAGGGTTGCCCCCCTGAACTATGGCTACACCTTC. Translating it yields CSASGRVAPLNYGYTF.

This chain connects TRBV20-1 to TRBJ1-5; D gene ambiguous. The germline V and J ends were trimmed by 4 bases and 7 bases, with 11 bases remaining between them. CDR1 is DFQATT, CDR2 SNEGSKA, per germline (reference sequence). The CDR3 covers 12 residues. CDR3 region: CSAKHHGQPQHF. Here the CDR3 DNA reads TGCAGTGCTAAGCACCACGGGCAGCCCCAGCATTTT.

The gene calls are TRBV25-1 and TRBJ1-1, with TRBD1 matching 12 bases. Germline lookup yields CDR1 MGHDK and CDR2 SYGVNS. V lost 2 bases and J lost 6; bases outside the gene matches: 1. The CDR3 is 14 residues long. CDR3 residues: CASSEGTGGPEAFF. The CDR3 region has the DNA TGTGCCAGCAGTGAAGGGACAGGGGGCCCTGAAGCTTTCTTT. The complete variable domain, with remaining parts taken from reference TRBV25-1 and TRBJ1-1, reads EADIYQTPRYLVIGTGKKITLECSQTMGHDKMYWYQQDPGMELHLIHYSYGVNSTEKGDLSSESTVSRIRTEHFPLTLESARPSHTSQYLCASSEGTGGPEAFFGQGTRLTVV.

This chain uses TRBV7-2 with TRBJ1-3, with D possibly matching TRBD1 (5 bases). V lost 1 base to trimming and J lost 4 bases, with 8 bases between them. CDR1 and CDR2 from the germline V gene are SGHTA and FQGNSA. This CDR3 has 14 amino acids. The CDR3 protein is CASSLGRGGNTIYF. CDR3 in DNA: TGTGCCAGCAGCTTAGGAAGGGGCGGAAACACCATATATTTT.

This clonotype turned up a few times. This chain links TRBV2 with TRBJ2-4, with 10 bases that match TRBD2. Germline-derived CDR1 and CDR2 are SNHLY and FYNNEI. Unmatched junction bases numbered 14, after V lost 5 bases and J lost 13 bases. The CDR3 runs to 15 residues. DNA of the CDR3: TGTGCCAGCAGTAAGACTAGCGGGCTCGTAGGTGAGCAGTACTTC. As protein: CASSKTSGLVGEQYF.

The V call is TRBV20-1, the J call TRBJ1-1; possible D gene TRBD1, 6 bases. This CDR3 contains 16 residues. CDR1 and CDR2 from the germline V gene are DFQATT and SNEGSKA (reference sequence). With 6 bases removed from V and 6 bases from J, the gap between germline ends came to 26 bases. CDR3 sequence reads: CSAYQSGGVGVSEAFF. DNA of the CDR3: TGCAGTGCCTACCAGTCGGGGGGCGTAGGGGTGTCTGAAGCTTTCTTT.

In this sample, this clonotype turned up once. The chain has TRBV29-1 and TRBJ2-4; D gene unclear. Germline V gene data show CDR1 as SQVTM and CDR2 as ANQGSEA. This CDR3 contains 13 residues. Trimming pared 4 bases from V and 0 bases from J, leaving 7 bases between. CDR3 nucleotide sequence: TGCAGCGTTGCGGCTGTAGCCAAAAACATTCAGTACTTC. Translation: CSVAAVAKNIQYF.

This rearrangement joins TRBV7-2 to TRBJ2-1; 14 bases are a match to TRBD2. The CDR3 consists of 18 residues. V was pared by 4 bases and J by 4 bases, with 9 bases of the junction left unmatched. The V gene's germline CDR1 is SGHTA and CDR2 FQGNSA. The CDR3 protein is CASSYHPGTSGSYNEQFF. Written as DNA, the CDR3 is TGTGCCAGCAGCTACCACCCCGGGACTAGCGGGAGTTACAATGAGCAGTTCTTC.

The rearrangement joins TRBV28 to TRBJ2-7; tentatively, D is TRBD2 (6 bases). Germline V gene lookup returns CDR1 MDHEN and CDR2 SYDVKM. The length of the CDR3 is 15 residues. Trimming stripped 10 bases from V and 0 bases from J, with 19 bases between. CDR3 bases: TGTGCCACCACAGTTAGTGGAGGGATCTCCTACGAGCAGTACTTC. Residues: CATTVSGGISYEQYF. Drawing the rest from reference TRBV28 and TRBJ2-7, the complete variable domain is DVKVTQSSRYLVKRTGEKVFLECVQDMDHENMFWYRQDPGLGLRLIYFSYDVKMKEKGDIPEGYSVSREKKERFSLILESASTNQTSMYLCATTVSGGISYEQYFGPGTRLTVT.

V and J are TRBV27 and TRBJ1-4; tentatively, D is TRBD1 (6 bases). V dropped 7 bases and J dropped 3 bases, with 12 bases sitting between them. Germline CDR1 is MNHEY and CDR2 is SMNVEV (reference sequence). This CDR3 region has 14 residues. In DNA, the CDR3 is TGTGCCAGCACCACACAGGGCTCTAATGAAAAACTGTTTTTT. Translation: CASTTQGSNEKLFF.